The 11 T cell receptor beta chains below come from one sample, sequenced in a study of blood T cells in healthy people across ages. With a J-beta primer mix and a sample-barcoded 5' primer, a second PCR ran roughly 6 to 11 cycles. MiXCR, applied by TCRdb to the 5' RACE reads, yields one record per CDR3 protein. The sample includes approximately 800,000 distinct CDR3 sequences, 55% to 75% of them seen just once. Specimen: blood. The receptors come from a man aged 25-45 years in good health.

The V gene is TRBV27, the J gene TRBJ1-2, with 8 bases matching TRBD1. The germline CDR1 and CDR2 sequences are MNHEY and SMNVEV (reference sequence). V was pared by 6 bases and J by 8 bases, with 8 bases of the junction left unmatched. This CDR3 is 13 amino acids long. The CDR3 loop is CASSKQGERGYTF. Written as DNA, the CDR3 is TGTGCCAGCAGCAAACAGGGGGAAAGGGGCTACACCTTC.

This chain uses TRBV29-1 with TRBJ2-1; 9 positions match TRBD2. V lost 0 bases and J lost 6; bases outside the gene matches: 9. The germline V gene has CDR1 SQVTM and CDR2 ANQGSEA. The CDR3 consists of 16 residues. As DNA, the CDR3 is TGCAGCGTTGAAGATTCTTCGGCGGGAGGGCCCAATGAGCAGTTCTTC. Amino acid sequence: CSVEDSSAGGPNEQFF.

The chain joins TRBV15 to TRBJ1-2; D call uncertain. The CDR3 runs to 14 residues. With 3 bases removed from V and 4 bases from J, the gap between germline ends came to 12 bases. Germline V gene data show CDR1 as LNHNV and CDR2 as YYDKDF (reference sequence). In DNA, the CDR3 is TGTGCCACCAGCAGTTTTGTTCTAGGCTATGGCTACACCTTC. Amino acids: CATSSFVLGYGYTF.

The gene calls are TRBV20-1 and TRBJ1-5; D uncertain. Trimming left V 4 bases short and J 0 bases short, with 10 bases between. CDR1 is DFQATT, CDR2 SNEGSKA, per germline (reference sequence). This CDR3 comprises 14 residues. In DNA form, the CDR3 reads TGCAGTGCTACAGCAGGCTATAGCAATCAGCCCCAGCATTTT. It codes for CSATAGYSNQPQHF.

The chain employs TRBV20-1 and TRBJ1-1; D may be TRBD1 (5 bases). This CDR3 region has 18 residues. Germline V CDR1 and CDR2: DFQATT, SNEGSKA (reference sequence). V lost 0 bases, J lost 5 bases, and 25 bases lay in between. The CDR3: CSARDISRQLTLGTEAFF. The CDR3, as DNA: TGCAGTGCTAGAGATATTTCCAGACAGCTCACACTTGGGACTGAAGCTTTCTTT.

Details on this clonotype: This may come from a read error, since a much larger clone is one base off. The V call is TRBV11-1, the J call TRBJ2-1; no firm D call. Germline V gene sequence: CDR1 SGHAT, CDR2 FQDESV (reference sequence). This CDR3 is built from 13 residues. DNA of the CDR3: TGTGCCAGCAGCGTAGCTCCGGACAATGAGCAGTTCTTC. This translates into CASSVAPDNEQFF.

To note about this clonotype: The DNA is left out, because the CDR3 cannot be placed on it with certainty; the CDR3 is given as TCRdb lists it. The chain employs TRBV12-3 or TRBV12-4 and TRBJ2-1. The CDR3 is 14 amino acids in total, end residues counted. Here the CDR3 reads CASSSSTGDNEQFF.

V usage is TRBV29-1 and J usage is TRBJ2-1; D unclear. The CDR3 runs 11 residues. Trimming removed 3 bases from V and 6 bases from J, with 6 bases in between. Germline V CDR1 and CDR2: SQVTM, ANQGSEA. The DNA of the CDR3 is TGCAGCGTTGAGCTCTTCAATGAGCAGTTCTTC. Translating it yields CSVELFNEQFF.

The CDR3 coding sequence is TGCAGTGCAAGCGCCCGGTGGGGGGCGGGAGAGCAGTACTTC. Its protein is CSASARWGAGEQYF. This chain uses TRBV20-1 with TRBJ2-5; a possible D gene is TRBD2 (7 bases). CDR1 is DFQATT and CDR2 is SNEGSKA in the germline V gene (reference sequence). Trimming left V 6 bases short and J 11 bases short, with 25 bases between. The CDR3 totals 14 residues.

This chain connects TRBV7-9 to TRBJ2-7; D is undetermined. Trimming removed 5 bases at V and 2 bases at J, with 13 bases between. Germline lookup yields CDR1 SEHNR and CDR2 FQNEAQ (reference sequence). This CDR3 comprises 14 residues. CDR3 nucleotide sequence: TGTGCCAGCAGCCCCCCTACGCAGACCTACGAGCAGTACTTC. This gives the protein CASSPPTQTYEQYF.

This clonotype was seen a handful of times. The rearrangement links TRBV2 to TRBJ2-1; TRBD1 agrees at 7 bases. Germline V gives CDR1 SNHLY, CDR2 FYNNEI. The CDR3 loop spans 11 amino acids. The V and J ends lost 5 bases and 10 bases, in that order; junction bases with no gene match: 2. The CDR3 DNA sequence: TGTGCCAGCAGTTTGACAGGGGAGCAGTTCTTC. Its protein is CASSLTGEQFF. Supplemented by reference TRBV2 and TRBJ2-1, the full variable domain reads EPEVTQTPSHQVTQMGQEVILRCVPISNHLYFYWYRQILGQKVEFLVSFYNNEISEKSEIFDDQFSVERPDGSNFTLKIRSTKLEDSAMYFCASSLTGEQFFGPGTRLTVL.